This TCR beta chain was sequenced in a study of tumor-infiltrating lymphocytes in primary liver carcinoma. From approximately 550 ng of total RNA, TCR beta-specific cDNA was reverse-transcribed using a constant-region primer. Sequencing libraries for TCR beta derived from three nested multiplex PCR rounds that used slightly modified ARM-PCR. Forward primers for TRBV1-TRBV30 and a C-beta reverse primer served the first two PCR rounds, at about 10 cycles each. Via MiXCR, TCRdb re-called the multiplex PCR reads, giving one row per CDR3 protein. The table lists 65,000 to 80,000 distinct CDR3 sequences, more than 60% of them singletons. Deletions cut 3 bases from V and 2 bases from J, with 14 bases between. Germline lookup yields CDR1 SGHTA and CDR2 FQGNSA. The CDR3 loop spans 15 amino acids. From 20-30 mg of unsorted bulk tissue, DNA and RNA were co-extracted together.

Sequencing was performed on liver tumor tissue from sampling region 4. As for subset: tumor region T4, right-lateral pole. The chain recombines TRBV7-2 with TRBJ2-7; no firm D call. The receptor comes from a man aged 35-49 years with primary liver carcinoma and hepatitis B virus infection. Here the CDR3 reads CASSLGTVGPYEQYF. The CDR3 DNA follows: TGTGCCAGCAGCTTGGGAACGGTGGGTCCCTACGAGCAGTACTTC.